This TCR beta chain was recorded in a study of blood T cell repertoires in COVID-19. About the research overall: Nucleic acid was either cDNA or gDNA, and it came from T cells, B-cell-depleted T cells, or PBMCs.

Assay: immunoSEQ multiplex PCR; the TCRdb copy retains only in-frame clones and omits some. This sample carries around 300,000 clones, around 90% of them seen once, and the ten largest clones take 0.9% to 1.2%. V was cut by 6 bases and J by 4 bases, with 12 bases left in between. CDR1 and CDR2 (germline): MNHEY, SVGAGI. This CDR3 has 13 residues. Two negative PCRs, clearance, or symptom resolution had been documented for recovered Cohort 3 donors. The clonotype was recovered from a woman aged 25 to 39 who had recovered from COVID-19. The rearrangement links TRBV6-5 to TRBJ1-1; D gene unclear. The sample was PBMCs or T cells enriched from blood (not recorded which). CDR3 protein: CASSLTSGTEAFF. As DNA, the CDR3 is TGTGCCAGCAGCCTTACATCGGGCACTGAAGCTTTCTTT.